The subject of this entry is one T cell receptor (beta chain). What it recognizes is unknown. This specimen comes from a study of T-cell reconstitution after alpha-beta-depleted transplantation in children. Study-level findings and limits: The origin of alpha-beta T cells about two months after transplant was reportedly several hundred expanded graft clones. Surviving recipient T cells and thymic progenitors produced the high day-60 TCRbeta diversity seen in some patients. From newly produced T cells came most of the T-cell counts and diversity one year after transplant.

The library targeted TCRbeta and was prepared with unique molecular identifiers. TCRdb processed the PCR reads anew with MiXCR; each CDR3 protein has one entry. The sample lists about 400,000 distinct CDR3 sequences, roughly 15% occurring once. The V gene lost 1 base and the J gene lost 2 bases, with 14 bases spanning the gap. Germline V gene lookup returns CDR1 MNHEY and CDR2 SMNVEV (reference sequence). This CDR3 has 16 amino acids. The chain couples TRBV27 to TRBJ2-5; D may match TRBD1 or TRBD2 (6 bases each). This clonotype was sampled from a boy less than two years old who had a stem cell transplant for Wiskott-Aldrich syndrome, so the T cells may come from the graft donor. The sample was PBMCs, mostly from graft donor cells, taken 360 days after TCRalphabeta/CD19-depleted stem cell transplant. CDR3 DNA sequence: TGTGCCAGCAGTTTATTGCCCGGGGGCTCTCAAGAGACCCAGTACTTC. This sequence encodes CASSLLPGGSQETQYF.